This TCR beta chain stems from a study of T cells in Graves' hyperthyroidism and ophthalmopathy. Used for diagnoses were clinical symptoms, serum thyroxine and TRAb, thyroid ultrasound and orbital computed tomography. Of note for this clonotype: Its antigen remains unknown.

Overall study findings and caveats: The model's output predicted ophthalmopathy at a median of 6.5 months prior to onset. Most expanded thyroid clonotypes above 0.001 also appeared in blood.

The CDR3 contains 15 residues. The V gene's germline CDR1 is MNHNS and CDR2 SASEGT. With 7 bases clipped from V and 5 bases from J, the junction kept 10 bases outside the gene matches. Regions amplified from RNA transcripts were the TCR beta CDR3 regions. The HTBI set primed first-round TCR CDR3 RT-PCR. TCRdb itself ran the multiplex PCR reads through MiXCR, one entry per CDR3 protein. The sample has over 350,000 distinct CDR3 sequences, 14% to 15% seen once; the top ten hold around 14%. The sequencing sample was made of blood. This sequence joins TRBV6-1 and TRBJ1-2; 10 bases are a match to TRBD1. This clonotype was obtained from a man in his late teens or twenties with Graves' ophthalmopathy. CDR3 protein: CASKPGQGVIYGYTF. CDR3 nucleotide sequence: TGTGCCAGCAAACCCGGACAGGGGGTGATTTATGGCTACACCTTC.